A single T cell receptor (beta chain) is shown here with its context. This sample was included in a study of blood T cell repertoires in COVID-19. This CDR3 is built from 13 residues. With 1 base removed from V and 7 bases from J, the gap between germline ends came to 11 bases. Germline CDR1 and CDR2: SGHNT and YENEEA. Data came from immunoSEQ multiplex PCR; TCRdb stores just in-frame clones and leaves some out. The sample lists over 350,000 clones; about nine tenths were seen once. This sequence joins TRBV11-3 and TRBJ2-7; tentatively, D is TRBD2 (6 bases). This receptor was identified in a woman in her 40s who had been exposed to COVID-19. Sequenced: PBMCs or T cells enriched from blood (not recorded which). DNA of the CDR3: TGTGCCAGCAGCTTAGGCGGGGCACGGGAGCAGTACTTC. Protein product: CASSLGGAREQYF.